This passage covers 21 T cell receptor beta chains from one sample sequenced in a study of yellow fever vaccine responses in identical twins. TCRdb re-called the RT-PCR reads through MiXCR, storing one row per CDR3 protein. Of 5,700 or so distinct CDR3 sequences listed, just over 85% are singletons. Specimen: T cells from blood (PBMCs), unsorted or a sorted subset (not recorded which), collected before or after yellow fever vaccination (not recorded which). The source of these receptors is a woman under 30 who received the yellow fever vaccine.

The V and J genes are TRBV7-9 and TRBJ1-5, with D possibly being TRBD1 (5 bases). V gave up 1 base and J gave up 5 bases, with 9 bases separating them. CDR3 length: 14 residues. The germline V gene encodes CDR1 SEHNR and CDR2 FQNEAQ (reference sequence). CDR3 residues: CASSLGGGDQPQHF. The CDR3 region has the DNA TGTGCCAGCAGCTTAGGGGGGGGGGATCAGCCCCAGCATTTT.

V and J are TRBV5-1 and TRBJ1-4; 7 nucleotides match TRBD1. Germline CDR1 reads SGHRS; CDR2 reads YFSETQ. The CDR3 is 16 amino acids. The trim removed 2 bases at V and 8 bases at J, leaving 12 bases unmatched. The CDR3 DNA reads as TGCGCCAGCAGCTTAAAACGACAGGGTGGAAACGAAAAACTGTTTTTT. It specifies CASSLKRQGGNEKLFF. Together with reference TRBV5-1 and TRBJ1-4, the CDR3 gives the full variable domain: KAGVTQTPRYLIKTRGQQVTLSCSPISGHRSVSWYQQTPGQGLQFLFEYFSETQRNKGNFPGRFSGRQFSNSRSEMNVSTLELGDSALYLCASSLKRQGGNEKLFFGSGTQLSVL.

The rearrangement joins TRBV6-1 to TRBJ2-1, with TRBD2 matching over 7 bases. The CDR3 sequence is 15 residues long. After removal of 3 bases from V and 4 bases from J, the junction contained 6 bases not matched to a gene. Germline V lookup: CDR1 MNHNS, CDR2 SASEGT. The DNA of the CDR3 is TGTGCCAGCAGTGATGGCGGGGGATCTTACAATGAGCAGTTCTTC. This gives the protein CASSDGGGSYNEQFF.

The V call is TRBV14, the J call TRBJ1-2, with 7 positions matching TRBD1. The CDR3 sequence is 13 residues long. CDR1 is SGHDN and CDR2 is FVKESK in the germline V gene. With V trimmed by 7 bases and J by 13 bases, 15 bases remained unmatched. The CDR3 sequence: CASTPSGTDPATF. DNA for the CDR3: TGTGCCAGCACCCCTTCCGGGACAGACCCCGCCACCTTC.

This rearrangement joins TRBV6-5 to TRBJ2-7; TRBD2 matches 7 bases. The CDR3 totals 17 residues. Germline V gene sequence: CDR1 MNHEY, CDR2 SVGAGI. V shed 2 bases and J 1 base; nucleotides not matched to a gene: 11. DNA of the CDR3: TGTGCCAGCAGTTACGGAATCCCTAGCGGTGGTTCCTACGAGCAGTACTTC. This encodes CASSYGIPSGGSYEQYF.

V is TRBV7-2 and J is TRBJ1-5; D unresolved. The germline gives CDR1 SGHTA, CDR2 FQGNSA. The germline V and J ends were trimmed by 1 base and 0 bases, with 4 bases remaining between them. The CDR3 contains 14 residues. For the CDR3, the DNA is TGTGCCAGCAGCTTAGAGGCTAGCAATCAGCCCCAGCATTTT. Translation: CASSLEASNQPQHF.

This clonotype was seen just once. This chain links TRBV7-1 with TRBJ1-1; 7 bases line up with TRBD1. TRBV7-1 is an open reading frame, and its role is uncertain. The V and J ends lost 3 bases and 2 bases, in that order; junction bases with no gene match: 12. The CDR3 totals 17 residues. CDR3 protein: CASSSLLVRQGNTEAFF. As DNA, the CDR3 is TGTGCCAGCAGCTCCCTCTTAGTGAGACAGGGAAACACTGAAGCTTTCTTT.

This chain connects TRBV7-6 to TRBJ1-5; D is uncertain. Trimming took 5 bases from V and 5 from J, leaving 10 bases between them. The germline V gene encodes CDR1 SGHVS and CDR2 FNYEAQ. The CDR3 extends over 13 amino acids. CDR3 amino acids: CASSTGRYQPQHF. The CDR3 DNA is TGTGCCAGCAGCACCGGACGGTATCAGCCCCAGCATTTT.

The chain joins TRBV6-5 to TRBJ1-1; D is unresolved. CDR3 size: 15 residues. Between the trimmed V and J ends, which lost 0 bases and 5 bases, there was a span of 13 bases. Germline V lookup: CDR1 MNHEY, CDR2 SVGAGI. The CDR3 is CASSYSAGMRTEAFF. The CDR3, as DNA: TGTGCCAGCAGTTACTCGGCGGGGATGAGAACTGAAGCTTTCTTT.

The chain employs TRBV10-3 and TRBJ2-1, with a weak D call TRBD1 (5 bases). Germline loops: CDR1 ENHRY, CDR2 SYGVKD. This CDR3 is 14 amino acids long. The V and J ends lost 5 bases and 3 bases respectively, with 11 bases between them. CDR3 amino acids: CAISTGHDYNEQFF. The CDR3 DNA reads as TGTGCCATCAGTACAGGTCACGACTACAATGAGCAGTTCTTC.

The chain employs TRBV6-1 and TRBJ1-2; no firm D call. The CDR3 covers 12 residues. Germline V gene data show CDR1 as MNHNS and CDR2 as SASEGT. V lost 4 bases, J lost 2 bases, and 5 bases lay in between. The CDR3 here is CASSALNYGYTF. The CDR3 coding sequence is TGTGCCAGCAGTGCCTTAAACTATGGCTACACCTTC.

The CDR3 loop reads CASTLRRETPGELFF. The CDR3 DNA reads as TGTGCCAGTACCCTTAGGCGTGAGACCCCCGGGGAGCTGTTTTTT. V usage is TRBV19 and J usage is TRBJ2-2; D not certain. V was pared by 7 bases and J by 6 bases, with 18 bases between. The CDR3 is made up of 15 amino acids. Germline CDR1 is LNHDA and CDR2 is SQIVND (reference sequence).

The chain is built from TRBV10-3 and TRBJ1-4; D may be TRBD1 (5 bases). The V gene's germline CDR1 is ENHRY and CDR2 SYGVKD. CDR3 length equals 15 residues. V was cut by 1 base and J by 8 bases, with 14 bases left in between. The CDR3 protein is CAISEFRDWREKLFF. CDR3 nucleotides: TGTGCCATCAGTGAGTTCCGGGACTGGAGGGAAAAACTGTTTTTT.

The rearrangement joins TRBV25-1 to TRBJ1-2; 7 bases fit TRBD1. Losses at the gene ends were 6 bases for V and 1 base for J; bases not matched to a gene: 5. Germline V gene sequence: CDR1 MGHDK, CDR2 SYGVNS. CDR3 length: 14 residues. In DNA form, the CDR3 reads TGTGCCAGCAGGGGACAGCCTGATAACTATGGCTACACCTTC. It specifies CASRGQPDNYGYTF.

This clonotype is a singleton in its sample. The chain has TRBV12-3 or TRBV12-4 and TRBJ2-1; 11 nucleotides agree with TRBD2. Trimming took 5 bases from V and 9 from J; bases not matched to a gene: 12. The CDR3 is 16 residues long. The CDR3, as DNA: TGTGCCAGCAGTCCCCTAACTAGCGGGGGAGAGATTGAGCAGTTCTTC. Translating it yields CASSPLTSGGEIEQFF.

The chain joins TRBV7-1 to TRBJ2-7; 8 nucleotides match TRBD1. TRBV7-1 qualifies as an ORF whose function is uncertain. V lost 3 bases and J lost 3; bases outside the gene matches: 7. CDR3 length equals 15 residues. CDR3 coding DNA: TGTGCCAGCAGCTCCGGACAGGGTTTGGGCTACGAGCAGTACTTC. Protein sequence: CASSSGQGLGYEQYF.

The V and J genes are TRBV4-1 and TRBJ1-1; D gene unclear. CDR3 length: 12 amino acids. Trimming shortened V by 0 bases and J by 4 bases, and 3 bases separated the two germline ends. CDR1 and CDR2 (germline): MGHRA, YSYEKL. CDR3 sequence reads: CASSQDFTEAFF. CDR3 bases: TGCGCCAGCAGCCAAGATTTCACTGAAGCTTTCTTT.

The rearrangement joins TRBV27 to TRBJ2-1; no reliable D call. CDR3 length: 15 residues. The V and J ends lost 4 bases and 4 bases respectively, with 14 bases between them. CDR1 and CDR2 from the germline V gene are MNHEY and SMNVEV (reference sequence). As DNA, the CDR3 is TGTGCCAGCAGTTGGGTCCCAGCCGTATACAATGAGCAGTTCTTC. Its protein is CASSWVPAVYNEQFF.

The CDR3 here is CASSRTYYEQYF. CDR3 DNA sequence: TGTGCCAGCAGCCGAACCTACTACGAGCAGTACTTC. V gene TRBV5-5 combines with J gene TRBJ2-7, with D uncertain. V lost 4 bases and J lost 3, with 8 bases in between. CDR1 is SGHKS, CDR2 YYEKEE, per germline (reference sequence). The CDR3 has 12 amino acids.

The V and J genes are TRBV29-1 and TRBJ1-1; D unclear. This CDR3 is 12 amino acids long. With 4 bases removed from V and 0 bases from J, the gap between germline ends came to 6 bases. Germline V gives CDR1 SQVTM, CDR2 ANQGSEA. CDR3 nucleotides: TGCAGCGTTGTCTCAGTGAACACTGAAGCTTTCTTT. This translates into CSVVSVNTEAFF.

This clonotype was found a few times. The chain has TRBV6-5 and TRBJ2-3; unclear D gene. This CDR3 is 13 amino acids long. Germline assignment: CDR1 MNHEY and CDR2 SVGAGI. V shed 2 bases and J shed 2 bases, with 5 bases lying between them. CDR3 sequence: CASSYRITDTQYF. Here the CDR3 DNA reads TGTGCCAGCAGTTACAGGATCACAGATACGCAGTATTTT.